The clone carrying this TCR beta chain rates as medium-sized. Antigen unknown. This entry comes from a study of circulating CD8 cells and anti-PD-1 response in melanoma. Turning to the study itself: Responders had complete or partial responses; non-responders had stable or progressive disease.

The V gene end was trimmed by 7 bases and the J gene end by 2 bases; junction bases not matched to a gene: 7. Germline values: CDR1 LNHDA, CDR2 SQIVND (reference sequence). This CDR3 is built from 14 residues. Using roughly 15 ng of total RNA, TCR libraries were made with the QIAseq Immune Repertoire TCR panel. TCRdb called the reads again in MiXCR, with one record for every CDR3 protein. The table records 700 or so distinct CDR3 sequences, about 9.9% of them present only once. Findings and caveats of the study: Diversity ranked highest in DNEG and lowest in TIGIT subsets. At M1, fewer than 8% of TRB clonotypes appeared in multiple subsets. Only baseline and M1 samples entered the published repertoire comparisons.

Sorting of live CD3+CD8+TCRalphabeta+ cells by PD-1 and/or TIGIT gave four subsets. The clonotype comes from a human donor with melanoma. This sequence joins TRBV19 and TRBJ1-1, with 7 nucleotides matching TRBD1. Sequences were derived from CD8+ T cells from PBMCs, sampled at baseline or after one month of anti-PD-1 therapy (not recorded which). CDR3 in DNA: TGTGCCAGTATCCTAGGGGGCGCAAACACTGAAGCTTTCTTT. It codes for CASILGGANTEAFF. The full variable domain, completed using reference TRBV19 and TRBJ1-1, is DGGITQSPKYLFRKEGQNVTLSCEQNLNHDAMYWYRQDPGQGLRLIYYSQIVNDFQKGDIAEGYSVSREKKESFPLTVTSAQKNPTAFYLCASILGGANTEAFFGQGTRLTVV.